This TCR beta chain was obtained from a study of beta chain features in type 1 diabetes. Study-wide results and caveats: For Type 1 diabetes patients, all four CD4+ subsets carried TCRB CDR3s that were moderately but significantly shorter. In type 1 diabetes patients, VDJ junctions had fewer insertions; deletions at these junctions were more frequent.

The CDR3 runs to 11 residues. Sorted cells reached over 95% purity in every population. The entirety of the isolated RNA underwent reverse transcription, so expressed TCRB transcripts were sequenced. Assay used: immunoSEQ multiplex PCR; TCRdb lists only in-frame clones, some missing. The sample carries 200,000 to 250,000 clones, around 13% recorded once. This clone has just a few counts. Its matching antigen is unknown. V gene TRBV21-1 combines with J gene TRBJ2-3; the table's D call TRBD2 went unverified against the DNA. TRBV21-1 is listed as a pseudogene. Sequences were obtained from naive CD4+ T cells from blood. The clonotype was recovered from a man under 40 with type 1 diabetes. The CDR3 protein is CARLGADTQYF. The CDR3 region has the DNA TGTGCCAGACTAGGCGCAGATACGCAGTATTTT.